This T cell receptor beta chain was retrieved from a study of blood T cell dynamics during melanoma immunotherapy. Study conclusions and caveats: PBMC repertoires of eventual disease-control patients split at W3 into clonality or diversity gains. The study could not tell melanoma-specific clones from general immune activation.

Details on this clone: What it binds is unknown.

Using immunoSEQ multiplex PCR, the repertoire was profiled, and TCRdb retains in-frame clones only, with some absent. The sample carries around 10,000 clones, 75% to 85% recorded once. Described time point: week 3, after first cycle of checkpoint inhibitor. Trimming took off 7 bases at V and 0 bases at J, with 17 bases between the two ends. Germline CDR1 reads MDHEN; CDR2 reads SYDVKM. The CDR3 contains 16 residues. The genes are TRBV28 and TRBJ2-3; TRBD2 might be the D (7 bases). The clonotype was recovered from a human donor with melanoma. The sample here was blood, taken from a patient treated with checkpoint blockade. The DNA for the CDR3 is TGTGCCAGCAATCCCCGGGGGGCGCCCAGCACAGATACGCAGTATTTT. Translation: CASNPRGAPSTDTQYF.